The rows below give T cell receptor beta chains drawn from one sample of a study of human T cells and chemical hapten exposure. MiXCR, run by TCRdb on the RACE reads, gives a single entry per CDR3 protein. The repertoire consists of under 55,000 distinct CDR3 sequences, with 9.9% occurring once and the leading ten covering approximately 17%. The specimen was whole blood, collected in connection with sensitization to the hapten diphenylcyclopropenone (DPC). The receptor set was obtained from a woman aged 40 to 55 with alopecia areata. Some clones in this sample may be carry-over from other donors' samples. The CDR3 runs from the conserved cysteine through the conserved F or W. The D gene is left open where the match is weak. Size values are once, few and many counts, or a class for expanded clones, and some rows have none.

cdr3_nt: TGTGCCACCAGCAGAGCGGCAGGGGGCCCCGGGGAGCTGTTTTTT
cdr3_aa: CATSRAAGGPGELFF
v_call: TRBV15
d_call: TRBD1
clone_size: few
j_call: TRBJ2-2

cdr3_nt: TGTGCCAGCAGTTACAAGCTGCGGGGCTACACCTTC
cdr3_aa: CASSYKLRGYTF
v_call: TRBV6-2/TRBV6-3
d_call: -
clone_size: few
j_call: TRBJ1-2

cdr3_nt: TGTGCCAGCAGCAAAGGGACTAGCGATTACTACGAGCAGTACTTC
cdr3_aa: CASSKGTSDYYEQYF
v_call: TRBV9
d_call: TRBD2
clone_size: -
j_call: TRBJ2-7

cdr3_nt: TGCGCCAGCAGCCTGGAGCAGGCTTCGGAGACCCAGTACTTC
cdr3_aa: CASSLEQASETQYF
v_call: TRBV4-1
d_call: -
clone_size: many
j_call: TRBJ2-5

cdr3_nt: TGTGCCAGCAGTGAAGGACAGGGATACAATGAGCAGTTCTTC
cdr3_aa: CASSEGQGYNEQFF
v_call: TRBV6-1
d_call: TRBD1
clone_size: many
j_call: TRBJ2-1

cdr3_nt: TGTGCCAGCAGTGAGGGACTAGCGATCGATACGCAGTATTTT
cdr3_aa: CASSEGLAIDTQYF
v_call: TRBV6-5
d_call: TRBD2
clone_size: -
j_call: TRBJ2-3

cdr3_nt: TGTGCCAGCAGGCAGGAAGAGTATGAAAAACTGTTTTTT
cdr3_aa: CASRQEEYEKLFF
v_call: TRBV6-1
d_call: -
clone_size: many
j_call: TRBJ1-4

cdr3_nt: TGTGCCAGCAGCCCGGGACTAGCGGGAATGTCGGATACGCAGTATTTT
cdr3_aa: CASSPGLAGMSDTQYF
v_call: TRBV7-7
d_call: TRBD2
clone_size: few
j_call: TRBJ2-3

cdr3_nt: TGCGCCAGCAGCCACCGATTTTATCAACCCGGGACAGGCAATCAGCCCCAGCATTTT
cdr3_aa: CASSHRFYQPGTGNQPQHF
v_call: TRBV4-1
d_call: TRBD1
clone_size: many
j_call: TRBJ1-5

cdr3_nt: TGCAGCGTTGAACCGGGACTAGAAACAGATACGCAGTATTTT
cdr3_aa: CSVEPGLETDTQYF
v_call: TRBV29-1
d_call: TRBD2
clone_size: -
j_call: TRBJ2-3

cdr3_nt: TGTGCCAGCAGCCAAGATAGGGGGCCATCCAAAGATACGCAGTATTTT
cdr3_aa: CASSQDRGPSKDTQYF
v_call: TRBV3-1
d_call: TRBD1
clone_size: few
j_call: TRBJ2-3

cdr3_nt: TGTGCCAGCTCACCATCGGCGGGGAAGACCTACGAGCAGTACTTC
cdr3_aa: CASSPSAGKTYEQYF
v_call: TRBV18
d_call: -
clone_size: many
j_call: TRBJ2-7

cdr3_nt: TGTGCCAGCAGCTTAGTCCGGGACAGGGGAGGGAATGAGCAGTTCTTC
cdr3_aa: CASSLVRDRGGNEQFF
v_call: TRBV7-9
d_call: TRBD1
clone_size: many
j_call: TRBJ2-1

cdr3_nt: TGCGCCAGCAGCTTACTTGCTCTCAATTACGCGAACACCGGGGAGCTGTTTTTT
cdr3_aa: CASSLLALNYANTGELFF
v_call: TRBV5-1
d_call: -
clone_size: few
j_call: TRBJ2-2

cdr3_nt: TGTGCCAGTCGGGTTACTAGCGGGGGCAACTACAATGAGCAGTTCTTC
cdr3_aa: CASRVTSGGNYNEQFF
v_call: TRBV7-2
d_call: TRBD2
clone_size: -
j_call: TRBJ2-1

cdr3_nt: TGCAGTGCTAGAGAAGGAAAAGCTTTCTTT
cdr3_aa: CSAREGKAFF
v_call: TRBV20-1
d_call: -
clone_size: -
j_call: TRBJ1-1

cdr3_nt: TGTGCCAGTAGTCTTGACAGGGGGCGAACCGAGGAAGCTTTCTTT
cdr3_aa: CASSLDRGRTEEAFF
v_call: TRBV19
d_call: TRBD1
clone_size: -
j_call: TRBJ1-1